This TCR beta chain was sequenced for a study of identical twins. Study outcomes and limitations: The presence of invariant MAIT and iNKT cells could partly confound analyses of zero-insertion sequences.

This clonotype was observed a handful of times. Its target is not known. V lost 3 bases, J lost 3 bases, and 8 bases stayed unmatched. The CDR3 runs to 15 residues. Germline CDR1 and CDR2: SEHNR and FQNEAQ (reference sequence). TCRdb processed the 5' RACE reads anew with MiXCR; each CDR3 protein has one entry. The data contain hundreds of thousands of distinct CDR3 sequences, 15% to 20% of them seen just once; the ten biggest clones take up roughly 13%. This same sample was also taken into another study, of T cells expressing NK-cell markers. From that report: Where several donors were concerned, these clonotypes also led the CD3+CD56-NKG2C+ fraction.

The rearrangement uses TRBV7-9 and TRBJ2-7; 7 nucleotides line up with TRBD1. The TCR was taken from a woman aged 18 to 35 in good health. Sequencing was performed on PBMCs. The CDR3 sequence: CASSFPRDSDYEQYF. The CDR3 bases are TGTGCCAGCAGCTTCCCCCGGGACAGTGACTACGAGCAGTACTTC.